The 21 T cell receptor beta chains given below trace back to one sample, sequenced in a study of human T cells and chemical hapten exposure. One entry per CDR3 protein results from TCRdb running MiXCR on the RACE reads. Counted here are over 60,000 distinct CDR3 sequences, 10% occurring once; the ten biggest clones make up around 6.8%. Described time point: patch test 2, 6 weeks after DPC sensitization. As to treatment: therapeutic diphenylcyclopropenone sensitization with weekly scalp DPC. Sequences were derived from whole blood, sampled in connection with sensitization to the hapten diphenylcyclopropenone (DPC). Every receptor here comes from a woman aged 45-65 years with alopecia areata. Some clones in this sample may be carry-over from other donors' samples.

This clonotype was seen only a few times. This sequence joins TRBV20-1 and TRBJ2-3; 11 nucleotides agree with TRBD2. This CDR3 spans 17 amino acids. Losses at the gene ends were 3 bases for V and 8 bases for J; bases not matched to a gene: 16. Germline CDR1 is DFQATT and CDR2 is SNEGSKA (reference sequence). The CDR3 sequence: CSARDPLAGVSSGTQYF. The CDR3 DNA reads TGCAGTGCTAGGGACCCACTAGCGGGAGTCTCAAGCGGTACGCAGTATTTT.

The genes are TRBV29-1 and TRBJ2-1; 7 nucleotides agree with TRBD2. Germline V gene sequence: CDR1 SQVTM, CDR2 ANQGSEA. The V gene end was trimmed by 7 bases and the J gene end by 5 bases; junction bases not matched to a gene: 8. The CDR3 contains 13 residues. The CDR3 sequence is CSAQLALNNEQFF. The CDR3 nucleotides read TGCAGCGCTCAACTAGCGCTTAACAATGAGCAGTTCTTC.

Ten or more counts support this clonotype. This CDR3 reads CASSHSGRVSEQFF. CDR3 DNA sequence: TGTGCCAGCAGCCATAGCGGGAGGGTTAGTGAGCAGTTCTTC. The chain combines TRBV5-6 with TRBJ2-1; TRBD2 agrees at 11 bases. The V gene end was trimmed by 4 bases and the J gene end by 9 bases; junction bases not matched to a gene: 6. Germline CDR1 is SGHDT and CDR2 is YYEEEE. The CDR3 covers 14 residues.

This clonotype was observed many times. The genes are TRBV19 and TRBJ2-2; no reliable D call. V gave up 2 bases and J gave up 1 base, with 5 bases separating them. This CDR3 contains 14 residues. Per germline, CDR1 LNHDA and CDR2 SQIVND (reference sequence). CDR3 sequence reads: CASSINRNTGELFF. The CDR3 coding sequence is TGTGCCAGTAGTATAAACAGGAACACCGGGGAGCTGTTTTTT.

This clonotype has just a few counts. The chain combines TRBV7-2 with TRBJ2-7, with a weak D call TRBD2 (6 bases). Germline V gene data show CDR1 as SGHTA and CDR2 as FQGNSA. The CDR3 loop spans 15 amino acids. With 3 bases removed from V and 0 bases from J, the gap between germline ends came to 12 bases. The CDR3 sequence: CASSFLSGDSYEQYF. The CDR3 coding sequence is TGTGCCAGCAGCTTTCTGTCGGGAGACTCCTACGAGCAGTACTTC.

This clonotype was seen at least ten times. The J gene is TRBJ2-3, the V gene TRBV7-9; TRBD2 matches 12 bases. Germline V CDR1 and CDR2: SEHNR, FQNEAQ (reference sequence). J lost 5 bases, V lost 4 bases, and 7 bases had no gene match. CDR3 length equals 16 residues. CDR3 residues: CASSYPGLAGLDTQYF. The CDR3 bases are TGTGCCAGCAGCTACCCCGGACTAGCGGGATTAGATACGCAGTATTTT.

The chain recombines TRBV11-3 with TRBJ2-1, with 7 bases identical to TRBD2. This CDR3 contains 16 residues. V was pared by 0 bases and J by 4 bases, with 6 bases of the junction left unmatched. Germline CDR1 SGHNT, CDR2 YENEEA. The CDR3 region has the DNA TGTGCCAGCAGCTTAGATGGTCGGGAGGATTACAATGAGCAGTTCTTC. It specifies CASSLDGREDYNEQFF.

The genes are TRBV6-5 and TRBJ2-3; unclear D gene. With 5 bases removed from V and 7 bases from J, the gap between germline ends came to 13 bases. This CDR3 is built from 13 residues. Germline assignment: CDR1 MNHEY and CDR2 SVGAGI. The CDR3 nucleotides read TGTGCCAGCAGTCCTTTACCTGGGCATACGCAGTATTTT. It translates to CASSPLPGHTQYF.

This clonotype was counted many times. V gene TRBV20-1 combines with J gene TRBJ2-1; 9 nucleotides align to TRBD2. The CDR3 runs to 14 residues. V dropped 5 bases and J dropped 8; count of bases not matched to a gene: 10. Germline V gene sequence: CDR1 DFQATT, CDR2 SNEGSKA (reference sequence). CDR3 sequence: CSASTSGYGHEQFF. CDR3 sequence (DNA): TGCAGTGCTTCAACTAGCGGGTACGGACATGAGCAGTTCTTC.

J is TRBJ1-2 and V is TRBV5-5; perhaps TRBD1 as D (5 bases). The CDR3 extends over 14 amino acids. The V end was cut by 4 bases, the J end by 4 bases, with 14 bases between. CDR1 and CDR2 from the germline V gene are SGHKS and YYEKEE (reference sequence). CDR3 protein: CASSLDGTFYGYTF. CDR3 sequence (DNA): TGTGCCAGCAGCCTGGATGGGACCTTCTATGGCTACACCTTC.

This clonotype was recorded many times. CDR3 bases: TGCGCCAGCAGCCGGGGACTAGCGGGAGGGCCGCGGAATGAGCAGTTCTTC. The encoded protein is CASSRGLAGGPRNEQFF. The rearrangement links TRBV5-1 to TRBJ2-1; 16 positions match TRBD2. The length of the CDR3 is 17 residues. J lost 7 bases, V lost 4 bases, and 8 bases had no gene match. The V gene's germline CDR1 is SGHRS and CDR2 YFSETQ.

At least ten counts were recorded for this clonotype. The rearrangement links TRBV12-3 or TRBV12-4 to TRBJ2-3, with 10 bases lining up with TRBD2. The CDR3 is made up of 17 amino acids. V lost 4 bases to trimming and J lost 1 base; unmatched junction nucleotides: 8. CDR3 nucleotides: TGTGCCAGCAGTTCAGGACTAGCGGCTCAGCGCACAGATACGCAGTATTTT. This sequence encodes CASSSGLAAQRTDTQYF.

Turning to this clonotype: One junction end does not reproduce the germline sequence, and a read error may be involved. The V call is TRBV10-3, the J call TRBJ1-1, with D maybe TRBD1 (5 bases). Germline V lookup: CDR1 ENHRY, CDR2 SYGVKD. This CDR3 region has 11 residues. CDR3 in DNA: TGTGCCATCATTGAGGGGACTGAAGCTTTCTTT. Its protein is CAIIEGTEAFF.

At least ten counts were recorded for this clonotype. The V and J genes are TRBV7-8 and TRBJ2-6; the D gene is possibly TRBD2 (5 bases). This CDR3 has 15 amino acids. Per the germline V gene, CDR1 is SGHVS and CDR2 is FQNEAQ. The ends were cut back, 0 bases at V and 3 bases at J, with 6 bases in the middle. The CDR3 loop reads CASSLAAGGANVLTF. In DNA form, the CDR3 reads TGTGCCAGCAGCTTAGCGGCGGGTGGGGCCAACGTCCTGACTTTC.

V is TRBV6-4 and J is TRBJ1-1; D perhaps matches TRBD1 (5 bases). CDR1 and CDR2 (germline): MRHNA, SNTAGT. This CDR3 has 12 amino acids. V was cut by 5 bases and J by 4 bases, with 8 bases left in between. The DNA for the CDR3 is TGTGCCAGCAGTCTGGGGACCACTGAAGCTTTCTTT. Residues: CASSLGTTEAFF.

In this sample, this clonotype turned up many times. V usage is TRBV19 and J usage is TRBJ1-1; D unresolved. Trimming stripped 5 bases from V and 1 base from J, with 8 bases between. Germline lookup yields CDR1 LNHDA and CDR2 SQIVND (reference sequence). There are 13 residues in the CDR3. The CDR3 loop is CASSFSQNTEAFF. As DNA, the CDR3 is TGTGCCAGTAGTTTCAGCCAGAACACTGAAGCTTTCTTT.

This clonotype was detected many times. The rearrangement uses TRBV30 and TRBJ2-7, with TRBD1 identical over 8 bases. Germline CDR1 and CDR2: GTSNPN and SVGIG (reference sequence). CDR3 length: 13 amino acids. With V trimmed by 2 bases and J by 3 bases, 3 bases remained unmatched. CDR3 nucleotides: TGTGCCTGGAGTACGGACAGGGTCTACGAGCAGTACTTC. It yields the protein CAWSTDRVYEQYF.

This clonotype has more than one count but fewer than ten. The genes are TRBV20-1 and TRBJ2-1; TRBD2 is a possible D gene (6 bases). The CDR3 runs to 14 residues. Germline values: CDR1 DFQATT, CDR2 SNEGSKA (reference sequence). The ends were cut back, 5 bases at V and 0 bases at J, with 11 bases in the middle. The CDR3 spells CSARDSSSYNEQFF. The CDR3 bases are TGCAGTGCTCGGGACTCTAGCTCCTACAATGAGCAGTTCTTC.

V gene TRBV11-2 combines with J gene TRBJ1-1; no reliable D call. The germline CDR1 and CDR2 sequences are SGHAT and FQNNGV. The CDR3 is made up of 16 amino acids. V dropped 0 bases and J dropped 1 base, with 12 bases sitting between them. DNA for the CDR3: TGTGCCAGCAGCTTAGATCGGGGTGCAGGGAACACTGAAGCTTTCTTT. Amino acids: CASSLDRGAGNTEAFF.

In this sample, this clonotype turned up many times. CDR3 DNA: TGCAGTGCTGCCCCTAGCGGGGCCTACAATGAGCAGTTCTTC. This translates into CSAAPSGAYNEQFF. The gene calls are TRBV20-1 and TRBJ2-1; 9 nucleotides align to TRBD2. V lost 5 bases and J lost 2; bases outside the gene matches: 4. The CDR3 totals 14 residues. The germline V gene encodes CDR1 DFQATT and CDR2 SNEGSKA (reference sequence).

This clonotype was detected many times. The CDR3 nucleotides are TGTGCCAGCAGCTTGGGCGGCAGCAATCAGCCCCAGCATTTT. Its protein is CASSLGGSNQPQHF. The chain uses TRBV5-4 and TRBJ1-5; D remains unclear. CDR3 size: 14 residues. Germline CDR1 reads SGHNT; CDR2 reads YYREEE (reference sequence). The V end lost 0 bases, the J end lost 1 base, and 5 bases lay between the germline ends.